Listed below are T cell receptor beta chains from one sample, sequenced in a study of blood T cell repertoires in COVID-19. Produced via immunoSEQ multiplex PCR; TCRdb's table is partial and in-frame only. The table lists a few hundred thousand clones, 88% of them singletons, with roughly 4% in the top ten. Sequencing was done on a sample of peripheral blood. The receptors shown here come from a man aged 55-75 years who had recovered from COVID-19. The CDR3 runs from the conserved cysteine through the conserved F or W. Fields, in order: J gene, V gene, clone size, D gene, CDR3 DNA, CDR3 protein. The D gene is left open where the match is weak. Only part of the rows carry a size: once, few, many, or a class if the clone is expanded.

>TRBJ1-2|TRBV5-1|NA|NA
TGCGCCAGCAGCCCCGTAGTAGGACTAGAATATGGCTACACCTTC
CASSPVVGLEYGYTF
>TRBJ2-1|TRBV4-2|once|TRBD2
TGTGCCAGCAGCCCTGCCGGGGAGGGCTATGAGCAGTTCTTC
CASSPAGEGYEQFF
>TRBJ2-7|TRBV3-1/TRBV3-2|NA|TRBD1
TGTGCCAGCAGCCAACGGACAGGACCGACCTACGAGCAGTACTTC
CASSQRTGPTYEQYF
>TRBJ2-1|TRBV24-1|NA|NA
TGTGCCACCAGTGATTTCGGTGAGCAGTTCTTC
CATSDFGEQFF
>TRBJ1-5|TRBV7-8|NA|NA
TGTGCCAGCAGCTTGTCGGGTTGGGGCAATCAGCCCCAGCATTTT
CASSLSGWGNQPQHF
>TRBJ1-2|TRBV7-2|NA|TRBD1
TGTGCCAGCAGCTCCTCTTTGCGGGACAGGGGAGGCTACACCTTC
CASSSSLRDRGGYTF
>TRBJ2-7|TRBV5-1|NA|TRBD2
TGCGCCAGCAGCTTGGATCTAGCGGTAGACGAGCAGTACTTC
CASSLDLAVDEQYF
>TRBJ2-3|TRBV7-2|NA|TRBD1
TGTGCCAGCAGCTTCACGACAGGGCTCACAGATACGCAGTATTTT
CASSFTTGLTDTQYF
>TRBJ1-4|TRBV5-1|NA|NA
TGCGCCAGCAGCTTGTCATCCTCACCAAGCGAAAAACTGTTTTTT
CASSLSSSPSEKLFF
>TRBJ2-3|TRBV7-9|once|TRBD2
TGTGCCAGCAGCTTTACTAGCGGGGGGGCCGGAGATACGCAGTATTTT
CASSFTSGGAGDTQYF
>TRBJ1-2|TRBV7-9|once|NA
TGTGCCAGCAGCTTAGGGTCCGGGCAGGGCTATGGCTACACCTTC
CASSLGSGQGYGYTF
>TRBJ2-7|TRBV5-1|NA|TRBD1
TGCGCCAGCAGCTTGTCGGACAGGGAATTTAACGAGCAGTACTTC
CASSLSDREFNEQYF
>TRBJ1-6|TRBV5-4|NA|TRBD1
TGTGCCAGCAGCCCCGGGACAGGGGAGAATTCACCCCTCCACTTT
CASSPGTGENSPLHF
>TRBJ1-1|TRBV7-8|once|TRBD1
TGTGCCAGCAGCGGACGGGACAGCTACATGAACACTGAAGCTTTCTTT
CASSGRDSYMNTEAFF
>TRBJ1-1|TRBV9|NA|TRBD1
TGTGCCAGCAGCACCCGAGGGGGACAGGGGGCCATCACTGAAGCTTTCTTT
CASSTRGGQGAITEAFF
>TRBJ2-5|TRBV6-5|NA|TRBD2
TGTGCCAGCAGTCGTTCTAGCGGGGGGGGAGAGACCCAGTACTTC
CASSRSSGGGETQYF
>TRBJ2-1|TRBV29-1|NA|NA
TGCAGCGTTGACCTTACTAGAGAACAGTTCTTC
CSVDLTREQFF
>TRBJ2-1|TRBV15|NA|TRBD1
TGTGCCACCAGCCCTGAGGGGGACAGGGGCGAGCAGTTCTTC
CATSPEGDRGEQFF
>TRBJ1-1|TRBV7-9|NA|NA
TGTGCCAGCAATACGCTATCCACTGAAGCTTTCTTT
CASNTLSTEAFF
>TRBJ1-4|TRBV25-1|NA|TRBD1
TGTGCCAGCAGTGAATCCCGGGACAGGGGACGAAAACTGTTTTTT
CASSESRDRGRKLFF
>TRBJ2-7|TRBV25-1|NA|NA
TGTGCCAGCAGTTCCAGACGGGACACCCTCGGCGAGCAGTACTTC
CASSSRRDTLGEQYF
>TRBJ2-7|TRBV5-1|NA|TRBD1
TGCGCCAGCAGCTTGGACAGGGGAGCCTACGAGCAGTACTTC
CASSLDRGAYEQYF
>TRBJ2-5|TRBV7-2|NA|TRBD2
TGTGCCAGCAGCTTATACAGCGGGGGACAAGAGACCCAGTACTTC
CASSLYSGGQETQYF
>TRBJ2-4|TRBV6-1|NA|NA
TGTGCCAGCAGTGAATTGGGTGAAGGAATCGGGGGAAAAAACATTCAGTACTTC
CASSELGEGIGGKNIQYF
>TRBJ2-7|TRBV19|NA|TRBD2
TGTGCCAGTAGTATCCTGGCGGGGGTGGTGTACGAGCAGTACTTC
CASSILAGVVYEQYF
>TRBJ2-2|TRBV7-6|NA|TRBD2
TGTGCCAGCAGCTTAGTGGGACTAGCGTCCGGGGAGCTGTTTTTT
CASSLVGLASGELFF
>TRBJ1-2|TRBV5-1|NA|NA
TGCGCCAGCAGAGAGAATGCAGGGGCCCTTAACTATGGCTACACCTTC
CASRENAGALNYGYTF
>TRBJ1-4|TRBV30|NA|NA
TGTGCCTGGACGGGACTGCTAAATGAAAAACTGTTTTTT
CAWTGLLNEKLFF
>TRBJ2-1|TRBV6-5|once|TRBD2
TGTGCCAGCAGTCCTCTAGCGGGGGGGCCCGATGAGCAGTTCTTC
CASSPLAGGPDEQFF
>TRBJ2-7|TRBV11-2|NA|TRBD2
TGTGCCAGCAGCCGGTCGGGGGGCTCCTACGAGCAGTACTTC
CASSRSGGSYEQYF
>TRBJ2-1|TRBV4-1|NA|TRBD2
TGCGCCAGCAGCTCACCTGATTTCGCTAGCGGGGGCAGAGCATTCCAGTTCTTC
CASSSPDFASGGRAFQFF
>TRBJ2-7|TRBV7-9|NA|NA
TGTGCCAGCAGCACACCTCCAGGCTACGAGCAGTACTTC
CASSTPPGYEQYF
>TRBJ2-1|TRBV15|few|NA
TGTGCCACCAGCTCCCAGGGAACCGGCCATTACAATGAGCAGTTCTTC
CATSSQGTGHYNEQFF
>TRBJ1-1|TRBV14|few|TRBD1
TGTGCCAGCAGCCAGGGGACAGGCACTGAAGCTTTCTTT
CASSQGTGTEAFF
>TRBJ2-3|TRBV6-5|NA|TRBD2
TGTGCCAGCAGTACTAGCGGGGGGGCCCCAGATACGCAGTATTTT
CASSTSGGAPDTQYF
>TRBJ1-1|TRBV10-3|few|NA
TGTGCCATCAGTGAGTCGGAGGGATCAAACACTGAAGCTTTCTTT
CAISESEGSNTEAFF
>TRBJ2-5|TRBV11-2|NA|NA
TGTGCCAGCAGCTTAGATCGAGGGCGGGAGACCCAGTACTTC
CASSLDRGRETQYF
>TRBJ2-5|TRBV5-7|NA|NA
TGTGCCAGCAGTAGACAGCCCCAAGAGACCCAGTACTTC
CASSRQPQETQYF
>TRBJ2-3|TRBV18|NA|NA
TGTGCCAGCTCACCACCGGGTTGGCAGGGTACGCAGTATTTT
CASSPPGWQGTQYF
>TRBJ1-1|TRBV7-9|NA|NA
TGTGCCAGCAGCCTCTCGACAGTGAACACTGAAGCTTTCTTT
CASSLSTVNTEAFF
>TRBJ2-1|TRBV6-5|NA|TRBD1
TGTGCCAGCATTGTCCGGACAGGGGGTTTCAATGAGCAGTTCTTC
CASIVRTGGFNEQFF
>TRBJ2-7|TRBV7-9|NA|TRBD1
TGTGCCAGCAGCTCCACCTCGTCAGGGGGCTCCTACGAGCAGTACTTC
CASSSTSSGGSYEQYF
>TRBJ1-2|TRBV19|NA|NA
TGTGCCAGCCGACAGGCTAACTATGGCTACACCTTC
CASRQANYGYTF
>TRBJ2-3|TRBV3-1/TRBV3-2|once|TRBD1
TGTGCCAGCAGCCATCCGGACAGGGGATCAGATACGCAGTATTTT
CASSHPDRGSDTQYF
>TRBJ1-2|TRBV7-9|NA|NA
TGTGCCAGCAGCTTAGCACGTCCCCCGCGCAGCGGATATGGCTACACCTTC
CASSLARPPRSGYGYTF
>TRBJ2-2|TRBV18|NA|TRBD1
TGTGCCAGCTCAGGACAGGGGAACACCGGGGAGCTGTTTTTT
CASSGQGNTGELFF
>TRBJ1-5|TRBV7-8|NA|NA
TGTGCCAGCAGCCCAAGAACCGAGGGGAGGGAGCCCCAGCATTTT
CASSPRTEGREPQHF
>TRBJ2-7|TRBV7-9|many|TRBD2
TGTGCCAGCAGCCACGGGGGGGAGACCTACGAGCAGTACTTC
CASSHGGETYEQYF
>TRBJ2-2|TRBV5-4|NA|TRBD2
TGTGCCAGCAGCTCGCCAGGACTAGCGGGGGCGAACACCGGGGAGCTGTTTTTT
CASSSPGLAGANTGELFF